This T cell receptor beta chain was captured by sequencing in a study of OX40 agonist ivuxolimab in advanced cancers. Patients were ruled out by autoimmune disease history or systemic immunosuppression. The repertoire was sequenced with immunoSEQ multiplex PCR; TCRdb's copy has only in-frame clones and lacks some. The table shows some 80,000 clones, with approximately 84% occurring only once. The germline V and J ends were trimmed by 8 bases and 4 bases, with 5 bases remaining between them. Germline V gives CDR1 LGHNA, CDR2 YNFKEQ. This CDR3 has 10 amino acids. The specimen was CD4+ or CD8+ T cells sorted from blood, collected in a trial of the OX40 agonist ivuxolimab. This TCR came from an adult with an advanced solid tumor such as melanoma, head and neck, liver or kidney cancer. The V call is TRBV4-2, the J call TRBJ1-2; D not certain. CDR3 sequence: CASGGYGYTF. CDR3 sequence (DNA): TGTGCCAGCGGAGGCTATGGCTACACCTTC.